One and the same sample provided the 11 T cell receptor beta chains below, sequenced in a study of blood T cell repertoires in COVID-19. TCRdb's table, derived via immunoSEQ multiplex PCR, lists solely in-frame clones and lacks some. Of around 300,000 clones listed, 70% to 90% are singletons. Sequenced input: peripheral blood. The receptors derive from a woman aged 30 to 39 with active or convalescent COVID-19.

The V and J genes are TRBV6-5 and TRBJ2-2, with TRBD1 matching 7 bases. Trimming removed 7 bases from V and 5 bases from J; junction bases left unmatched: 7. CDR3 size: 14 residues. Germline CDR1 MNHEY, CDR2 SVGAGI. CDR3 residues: CASKGTVSTGELFF. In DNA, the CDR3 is TGTGCCAGCAAAGGGACAGTCTCGACCGGGGAGCTGTTTTTT.

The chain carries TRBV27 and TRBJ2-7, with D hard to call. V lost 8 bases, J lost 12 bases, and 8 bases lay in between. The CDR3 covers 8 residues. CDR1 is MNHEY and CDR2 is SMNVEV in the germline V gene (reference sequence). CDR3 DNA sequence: TGTGCCAGCTCCCCAGGGTACTTC. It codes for CASSPGYF.

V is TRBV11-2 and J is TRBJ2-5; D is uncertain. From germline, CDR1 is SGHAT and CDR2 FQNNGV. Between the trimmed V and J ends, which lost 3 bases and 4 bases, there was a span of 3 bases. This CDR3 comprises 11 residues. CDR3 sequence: CASSFIETQYF. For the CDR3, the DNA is TGTGCCAGCAGCTTTATAGAGACCCAGTACTTC. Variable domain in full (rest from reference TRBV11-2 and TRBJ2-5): EAGVAQSPRYKIIEKRQSVAFWCNPISGHATLYWYQQILGQGPKLLIQFQNNGVVDDSQLPKDRFSAERLKGVDSTLKIQPAKLEDSAVYLCASSFIETQYFGPGTRLLVL.

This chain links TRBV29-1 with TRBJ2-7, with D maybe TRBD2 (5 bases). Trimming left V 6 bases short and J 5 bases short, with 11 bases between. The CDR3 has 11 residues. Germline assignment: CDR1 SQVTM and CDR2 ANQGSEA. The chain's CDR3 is CSVDLGHEQYF. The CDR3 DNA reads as TGCAGCGTGGACTTAGGGCACGAGCAGTACTTC.

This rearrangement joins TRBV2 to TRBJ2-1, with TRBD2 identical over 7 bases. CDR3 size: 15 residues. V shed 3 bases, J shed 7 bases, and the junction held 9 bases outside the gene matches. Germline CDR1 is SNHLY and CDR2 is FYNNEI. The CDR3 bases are TGTGCCAGCAGTGACGTGCAGGGAGGGAGGAATGAGCAGTTCTTC. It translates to CASSDVQGGRNEQFF.

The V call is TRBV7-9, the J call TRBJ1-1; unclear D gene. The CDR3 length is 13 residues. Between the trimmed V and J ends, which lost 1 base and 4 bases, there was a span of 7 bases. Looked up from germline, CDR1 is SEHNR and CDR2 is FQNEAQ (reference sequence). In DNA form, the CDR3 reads TGTGCCAGCAGCTTAGAATCATCCACTGAAGCTTTCTTT. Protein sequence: CASSLESSTEAFF.

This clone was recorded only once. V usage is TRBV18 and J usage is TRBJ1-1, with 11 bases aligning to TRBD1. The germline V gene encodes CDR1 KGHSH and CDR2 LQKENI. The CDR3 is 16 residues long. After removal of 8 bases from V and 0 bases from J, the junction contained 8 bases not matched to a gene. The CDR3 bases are TGTGCCAGCACGGGACAGGGGGGGCCCTTGAACACTGAAGCTTTCTTT. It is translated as CASTGQGGPLNTEAFF.

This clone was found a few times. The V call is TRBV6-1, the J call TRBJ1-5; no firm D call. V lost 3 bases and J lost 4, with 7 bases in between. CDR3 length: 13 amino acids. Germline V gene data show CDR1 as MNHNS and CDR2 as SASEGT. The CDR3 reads CASSEGRNQPQHF. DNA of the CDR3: TGTGCCAGCAGTGAGGGGAGGAATCAGCCCCAGCATTTT.

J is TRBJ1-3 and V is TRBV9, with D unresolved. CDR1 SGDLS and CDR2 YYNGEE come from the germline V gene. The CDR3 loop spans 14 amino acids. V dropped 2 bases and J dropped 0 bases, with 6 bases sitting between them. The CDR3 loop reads CASSVGFSGNTIYF. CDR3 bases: TGTGCCAGCAGCGTCGGGTTCTCTGGAAACACCATATATTTT.

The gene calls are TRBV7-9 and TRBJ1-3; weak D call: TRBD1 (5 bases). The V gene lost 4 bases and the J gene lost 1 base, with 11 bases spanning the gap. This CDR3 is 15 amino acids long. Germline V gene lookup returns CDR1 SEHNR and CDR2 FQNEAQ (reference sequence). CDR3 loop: CASSSPQESGNTIYF. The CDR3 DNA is TGTGCCAGCAGCTCCCCACAGGAATCTGGAAACACCATATATTTT. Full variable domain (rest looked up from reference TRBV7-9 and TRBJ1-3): DTGVSQNPRHKITKRGQNVTFRCDPISEHNRLYWYRQTLGQGPEFLTYFQNEAQLEKSRLLSDRFSAERPKGSFSTLEIQRTEQGDSAMYLCASSSPQESGNTIYFGEGSWLTVV.

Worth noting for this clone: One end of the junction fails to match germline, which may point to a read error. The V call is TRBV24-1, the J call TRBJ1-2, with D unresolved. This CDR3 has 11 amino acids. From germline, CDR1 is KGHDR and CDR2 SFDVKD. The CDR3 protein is CATSDGGAHHF. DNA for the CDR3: TGTGCCACCAGTGACGGAGGCGCCCACCACTTC.